Below, 10 T cell receptor beta chains from the same sample are listed, as sequenced in a study of cytomegalovirus exposure and HLA in healthy donors. The study ran its PCR with 60 Vbeta and 13 Jbeta primers. Only in-frame clones appear in the TCRdb table, and some are missing; sequencing was by immunoSEQ multiplex PCR. The data show 150,000 to 200,000 clones, and the top ten clones hold 0.65% to 0.9%. Sequencing was done on a sample of PBMCs. The receptors shown here come from a woman aged 18-30 years in good health and CMV-seropositive.

Remarks on this clone: The same CDR3 is also encoded by other DNA sequences in this sample. The J gene is TRBJ1-2, the V gene TRBV6-5; maybe TRBD1 (6 bases). The CDR3 has 16 residues. Germline loops: CDR1 MNHEY, CDR2 SVGAGI. V lost 2 bases and J 6 bases, leaving 19 bases between the germline ends. Written as DNA, the CDR3 is TGTGCCAGCAGTTACACTTACGGAACAGGGACCGATGGCTACACCTTC. Translation gives CASSYTYGTGTDGYTF.

The V and J genes are TRBV9 and TRBJ2-5; a weak D match, TRBD1 (5 bases). The CDR3 is 15 amino acids. The V gene lost 0 bases and the J gene lost 5 bases, with 14 bases spanning the gap. From germline, CDR1 is SGDLS and CDR2 YYNGEE. This chain's CDR3 is CASSVARQGWETQYF. Here the CDR3 DNA reads TGTGCCAGCAGCGTAGCGAGGCAGGGTTGGGAGACCCAGTACTTC.

V and J are TRBV6-5 and TRBJ2-2; D remains ambiguous. The V end was cut by 6 bases, the J end by 7 bases, with 6 bases between. The CDR3 length is 11 residues. CDR1 is MNHEY and CDR2 is SVGAGI in the germline V gene. The CDR3, as DNA: TGTGCCAGCAGGCGAGGCGGGGAGCTGTTTTTT. This gives the protein CASRRGGELFF.

The chain has TRBV2 and TRBJ2-1, with TRBD1 matching over 10 bases. Germline V lookup: CDR1 SNHLY, CDR2 FYNNEI. V gave up 8 bases and J gave up 6 bases; unmatched junction bases: 10. CDR3 length: 15 amino acids. CDR3 sequence (DNA): TGTGCCAGCTCGTACCCGGGACAGGGGCCCAATGAGCAGTTCTTC. This encodes CASSYPGQGPNEQFF.

The rearrangement links TRBV4-1 to TRBJ2-2, with 8 bases that match TRBD1. J was trimmed by 0 bases and V by 11 bases; bases with no gene match: 5. Germline V gene sequence: CDR1 MGHRA, CDR2 YSYEKL. The CDR3 length is 14 residues. The CDR3, as DNA: TGCGCCGAACAGGGGGGCGCGAACACCGGGGAGCTGTTTTTT. This sequence encodes CAEQGGANTGELFF.

V usage is TRBV5-1 and J usage is TRBJ2-7; 9 bases agree with TRBD1. The trim removed 2 bases at V and 1 base at J, leaving 7 bases unmatched. The CDR3 covers 16 residues. CDR1 is SGHRS, CDR2 YFSETQ, per germline. The CDR3 DNA is TGCGCCAGCAGCTTCGGCGGGACAGGGTCTTCCTACGAGCAGTACTTC. Encoded protein: CASSFGGTGSSYEQYF.

The chain is built from TRBV5-1 and TRBJ2-7, with 10 bases aligning to TRBD2. The germline CDR1 and CDR2 sequences are SGHRS and YFSETQ. Trimming at V came to 0 bases and at J to 0 bases, leaving 15 bases not matched to a gene. CDR3 length equals 20 residues. The CDR3 loop reads CASSLGLAGVVRRSSYEQYF. The CDR3, as DNA: TGCGCCAGCAGCTTGGGGCTAGCGGGAGTCGTACGCCGGAGCTCCTACGAGCAGTACTTC.

V and J are TRBV7-6 and TRBJ2-7; 16 positions agree with TRBD2. The CDR3 contains 16 residues. Germline V gene data show CDR1 as SGHVS and CDR2 as FNYEAQ. Trimming cost V 5 bases and J 7 bases; bases outside gene matches: 8. The CDR3 nucleotides are TGTGCCAGCAGCCCCACCGGGACTAGCGGGAGGGAGGAGCAGTACTTC. This codes for CASSPTGTSGREEQYF.

V usage is TRBV30 and J usage is TRBJ2-5; TRBD2 agrees at 11 bases. The J call may be faulty, since TRBJ2-7 better matches the DNA end. The germline V gene has CDR1 GTSNPN and CDR2 SVGIG (reference sequence). The CDR3 length is 14 residues. CDR3 sequence: CAWGIAGGGYEQYF. In DNA form, the CDR3 reads TGTGCCTGGGGCATAGCGGGAGGGGGCTACGAGCAGTACTTC.

Here the CDR3 DNA reads TGTGCCAGCATCCGGACGGGAGAAGTATACGAGCAGTACTTC. This codes for CASIRTGEVYEQYF. The chain carries TRBV5-6 and TRBJ2-7, with D perhaps TRBD2 (6 bases). The CDR3 loop spans 14 amino acids. Trimming removed 6 bases from V and 4 bases from J, with 17 bases in between. Germline values: CDR1 SGHDT, CDR2 YYEEEE.